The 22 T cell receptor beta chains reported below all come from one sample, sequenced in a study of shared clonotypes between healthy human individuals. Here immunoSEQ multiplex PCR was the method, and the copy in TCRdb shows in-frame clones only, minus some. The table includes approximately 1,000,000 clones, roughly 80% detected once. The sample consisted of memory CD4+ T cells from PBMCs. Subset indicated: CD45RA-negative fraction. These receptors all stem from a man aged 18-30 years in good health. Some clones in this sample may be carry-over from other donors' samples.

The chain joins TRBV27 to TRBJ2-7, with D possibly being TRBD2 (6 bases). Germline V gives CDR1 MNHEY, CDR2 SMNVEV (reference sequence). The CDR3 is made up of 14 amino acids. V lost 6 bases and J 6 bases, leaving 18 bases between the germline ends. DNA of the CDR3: TGTGCCAGCAGGCCTGGGAGAACCGGGGGCGAGCAGTACTTC. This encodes CASRPGRTGGEQYF.

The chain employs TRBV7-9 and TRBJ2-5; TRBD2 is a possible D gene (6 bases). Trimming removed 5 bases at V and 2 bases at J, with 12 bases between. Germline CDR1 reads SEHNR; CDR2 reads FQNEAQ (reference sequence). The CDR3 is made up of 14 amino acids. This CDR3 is CASSLLTSQETQYF. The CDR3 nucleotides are TGTGCCAGCAGCCTTCTGACTAGTCAAGAGACCCAGTACTTC.

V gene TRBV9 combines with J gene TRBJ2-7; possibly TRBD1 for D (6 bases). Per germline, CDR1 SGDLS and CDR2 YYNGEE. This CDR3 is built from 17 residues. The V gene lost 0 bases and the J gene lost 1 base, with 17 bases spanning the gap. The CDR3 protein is CASSVGGGAGISYEQYF. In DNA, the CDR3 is TGTGCCAGCAGCGTAGGAGGGGGTGCAGGGATTTCCTACGAGCAGTACTTC.

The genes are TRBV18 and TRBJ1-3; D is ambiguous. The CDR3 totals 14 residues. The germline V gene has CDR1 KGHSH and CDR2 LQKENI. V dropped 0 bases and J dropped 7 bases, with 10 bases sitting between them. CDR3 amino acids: CASSPPTGRNTIYF. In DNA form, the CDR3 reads TGTGCCAGCTCACCACCGACTGGACGGAACACCATATATTTT.

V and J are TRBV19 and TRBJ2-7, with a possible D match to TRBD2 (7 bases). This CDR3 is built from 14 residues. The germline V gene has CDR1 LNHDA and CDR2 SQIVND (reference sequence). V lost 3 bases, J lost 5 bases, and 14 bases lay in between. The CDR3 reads CASSIRGAPHEQYF. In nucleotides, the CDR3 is TGTGCCAGTAGTATCCGGGGGGCCCCGCACGAGCAGTACTTC.

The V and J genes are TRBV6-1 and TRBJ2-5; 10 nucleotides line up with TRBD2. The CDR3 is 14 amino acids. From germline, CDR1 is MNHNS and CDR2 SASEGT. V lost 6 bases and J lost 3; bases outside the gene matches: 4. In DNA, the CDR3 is TGTGCCAGCAGGTGGCTAGCGGGAGAAGAGACCCAGTACTTC. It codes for CASRWLAGEETQYF.

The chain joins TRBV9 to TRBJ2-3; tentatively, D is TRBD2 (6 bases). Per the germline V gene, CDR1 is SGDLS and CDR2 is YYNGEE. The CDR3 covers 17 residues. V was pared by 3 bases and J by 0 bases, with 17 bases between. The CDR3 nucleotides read TGTGCCAGCAGCGGCAGCCCGGCAGGGACTAGCACAGATACGCAGTATTTT. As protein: CASSGSPAGTSTDTQYF.

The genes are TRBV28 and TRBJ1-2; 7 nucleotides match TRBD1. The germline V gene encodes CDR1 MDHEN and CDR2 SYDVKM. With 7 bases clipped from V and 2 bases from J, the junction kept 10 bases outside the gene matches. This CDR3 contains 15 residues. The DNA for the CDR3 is TGTGCCAGCATCCGACAGGGTAGTCGGAACTATGGCTACACCTTC. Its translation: CASIRQGSRNYGYTF.

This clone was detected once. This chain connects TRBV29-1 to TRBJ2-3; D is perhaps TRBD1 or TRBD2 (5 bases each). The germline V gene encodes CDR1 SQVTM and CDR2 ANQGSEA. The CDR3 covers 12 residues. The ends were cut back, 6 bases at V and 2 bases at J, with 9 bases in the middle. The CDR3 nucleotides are TGCAGCGTCCAGGGAGACACAGATACGCAGTATTTT. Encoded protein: CSVQGDTDTQYF.

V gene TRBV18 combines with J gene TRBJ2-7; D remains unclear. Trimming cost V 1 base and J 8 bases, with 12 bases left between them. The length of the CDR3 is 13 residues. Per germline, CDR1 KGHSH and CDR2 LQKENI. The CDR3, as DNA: TGTGCCAGCTCACCACATAGGTGGCAGCAGCAGTACTTC. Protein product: CASSPHRWQQQYF.

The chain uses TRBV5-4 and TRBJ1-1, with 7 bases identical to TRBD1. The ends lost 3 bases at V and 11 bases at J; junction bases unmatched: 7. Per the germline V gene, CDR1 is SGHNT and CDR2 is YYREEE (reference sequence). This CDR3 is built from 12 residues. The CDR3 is CASSSSTGRAFF. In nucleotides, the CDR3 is TGTGCCAGCAGCTCTTCGACAGGGAGGGCTTTCTTT.

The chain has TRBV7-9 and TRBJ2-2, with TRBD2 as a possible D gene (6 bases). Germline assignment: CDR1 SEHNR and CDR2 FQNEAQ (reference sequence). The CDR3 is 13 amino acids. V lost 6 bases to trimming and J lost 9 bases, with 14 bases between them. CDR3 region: CASSQDGGRELFF. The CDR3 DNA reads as TGTGCCAGCAGTCAAGACGGGGGAAGGGAGCTGTTTTTT.

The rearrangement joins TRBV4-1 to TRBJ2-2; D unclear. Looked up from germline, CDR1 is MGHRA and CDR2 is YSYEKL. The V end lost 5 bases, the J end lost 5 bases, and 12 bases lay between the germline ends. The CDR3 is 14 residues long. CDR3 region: CASSSPMGTGELFF. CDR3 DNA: TGCGCCAGCAGCTCCCCAATGGGGACCGGGGAGCTGTTTTTT.

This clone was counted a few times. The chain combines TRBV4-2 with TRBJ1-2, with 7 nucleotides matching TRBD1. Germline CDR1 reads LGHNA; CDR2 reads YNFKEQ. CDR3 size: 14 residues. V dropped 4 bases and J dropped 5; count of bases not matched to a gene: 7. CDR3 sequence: CASSRPTGRYGYTF. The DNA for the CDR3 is TGTGCCAGCAGCCGCCCGACAGGGCGGTATGGCTACACCTTC.

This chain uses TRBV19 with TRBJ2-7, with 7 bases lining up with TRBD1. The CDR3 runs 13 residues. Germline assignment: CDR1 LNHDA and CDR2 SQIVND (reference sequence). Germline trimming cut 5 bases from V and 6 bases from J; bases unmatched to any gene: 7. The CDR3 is CASSPQGVSEQYF. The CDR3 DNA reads TGTGCCAGTAGTCCCCAGGGGGTGAGCGAGCAGTACTTC.

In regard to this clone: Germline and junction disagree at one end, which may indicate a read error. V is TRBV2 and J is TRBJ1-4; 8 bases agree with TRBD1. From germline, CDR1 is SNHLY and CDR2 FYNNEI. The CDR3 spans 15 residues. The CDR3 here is CASSVQQGANEKLLF. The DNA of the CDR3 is TGTGCCAGCAGTGTACAGCAGGGGGCTAATGAAAAACTGCTTTTT.

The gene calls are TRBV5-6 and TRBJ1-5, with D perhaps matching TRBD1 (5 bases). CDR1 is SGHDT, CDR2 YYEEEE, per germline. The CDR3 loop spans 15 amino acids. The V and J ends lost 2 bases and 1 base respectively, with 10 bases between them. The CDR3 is CASSFRARSNQPQHF. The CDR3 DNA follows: TGTGCCAGCAGCTTCAGGGCTAGGAGCAATCAGCCCCAGCATTTT.

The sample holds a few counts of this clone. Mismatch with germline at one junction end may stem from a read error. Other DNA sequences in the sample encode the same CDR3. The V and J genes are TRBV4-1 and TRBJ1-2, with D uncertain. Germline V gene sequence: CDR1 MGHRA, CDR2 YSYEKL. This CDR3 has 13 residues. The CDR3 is CASSQDSPTGYTF. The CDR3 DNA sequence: TGCGCCAGCAGCCAAGATTCCCCGACTGGCTACACATTC.

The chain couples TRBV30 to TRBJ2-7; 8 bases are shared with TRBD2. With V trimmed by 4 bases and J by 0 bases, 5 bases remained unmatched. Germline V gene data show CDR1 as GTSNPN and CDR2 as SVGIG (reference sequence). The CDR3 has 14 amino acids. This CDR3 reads CAWTPGLGSYEQYF. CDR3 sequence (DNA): TGTGCCTGGACTCCGGGACTAGGCTCCTACGAGCAGTACTTC.

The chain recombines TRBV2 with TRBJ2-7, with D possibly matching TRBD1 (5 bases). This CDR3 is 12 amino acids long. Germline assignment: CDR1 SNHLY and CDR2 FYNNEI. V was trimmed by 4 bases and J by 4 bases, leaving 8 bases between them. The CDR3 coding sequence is TGTGCCAGCAGTGCGGCAGGGTACGAGCAGTACTTC. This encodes CASSAAGYEQYF.

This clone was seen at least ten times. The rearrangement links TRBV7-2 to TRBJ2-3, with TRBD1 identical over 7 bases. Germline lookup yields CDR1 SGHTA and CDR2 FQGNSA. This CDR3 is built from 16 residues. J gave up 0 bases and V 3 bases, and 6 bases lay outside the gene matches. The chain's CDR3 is CASSFLRGRSTDTQYF. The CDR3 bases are TGTGCCAGCAGCTTTTTGAGGGGGCGAAGCACAGATACGCAGTATTTT.

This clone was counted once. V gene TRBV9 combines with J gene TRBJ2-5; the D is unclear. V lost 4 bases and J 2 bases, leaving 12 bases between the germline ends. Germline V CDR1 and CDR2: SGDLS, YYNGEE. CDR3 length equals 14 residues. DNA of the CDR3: TGTGCCAGCAGCCCCTCGGGCAGGCAAGAGACCCAGTACTTC. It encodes CASSPSGRQETQYF. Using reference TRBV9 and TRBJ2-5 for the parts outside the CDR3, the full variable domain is DSGVTQTPKHLITATGQRVTLRCSPRSGDLSVYWYQQSLDQGLQFLIQYYNGEERAKGNILERFSAQQFPDLHSELNLSSLELGDSALYFCASSPSGRQETQYFGPGTRLLVL.